Described below is a single T cell receptor beta chain sequence and its context. The antigen is undetermined. This sample is part of a study of T cells in localized non-small cell lung cancer. Study-wide results and caveats: Longer overall survival associated with higher blood T cell density; shorter survival with higher adjacent-lung clonality.

CDR3 length: 19 amino acids. Germline V gene data show CDR1 as SGHDT and CDR2 as YYEEEE. V was clipped by 2 bases and J by 0 bases, with 18 bases between them. The data were produced by immunoSEQ multiplex PCR, yet TCRdb's version contains in-frame clones alone and is incomplete. The profile shows some 64,000 clones, roughly 80% of them singletons. The sequence came from a man between 35 and 75 years old with stage II lung adenocarcinoma. This chain connects TRBV5-6 to TRBJ2-6, with D uncertain. The input for sequencing was PBMCs, taken before any cancer treatment. The CDR3 DNA reads as TGTGCCAGCAGCTTCCGGTCCCCCGCTTCATTCTCTGGGGCCAACGTCCTGACTTTC. It translates to CASSFRSPASFSGANVLTF.